This T cell receptor beta chain was recorded in a study of T cell changes during pregnancy in multiple sclerosis. There are 18 residues in the CDR3. V was clipped by 3 bases and J by 0 bases, with 18 bases between them. The germline V gene encodes CDR1 LNHDA and CDR2 SQIVND (reference sequence). TCRdb keeps only in-frame clones here, not all; method: immunoSEQ multiplex PCR. The sample shows fewer than 65,000 clones, approximately 95% of them seen only once. This clonotype was obtained from a female donor with multiple sclerosis, enrolled in a pregnancy study. The chain recombines TRBV19 with TRBJ2-1; the D gene is possibly TRBD1 (5 bases). Sample: CD4+ T cells from peripheral blood mononuclear cells, taken in the third trimester of pregnancy. The CDR3 DNA is TGTGCCAGTAGTATGGTAAGGGGCGGATTAAGCTCCTACAATGAGCAGTTCTTC. This gives the protein CASSMVRGGLSSYNEQFF.